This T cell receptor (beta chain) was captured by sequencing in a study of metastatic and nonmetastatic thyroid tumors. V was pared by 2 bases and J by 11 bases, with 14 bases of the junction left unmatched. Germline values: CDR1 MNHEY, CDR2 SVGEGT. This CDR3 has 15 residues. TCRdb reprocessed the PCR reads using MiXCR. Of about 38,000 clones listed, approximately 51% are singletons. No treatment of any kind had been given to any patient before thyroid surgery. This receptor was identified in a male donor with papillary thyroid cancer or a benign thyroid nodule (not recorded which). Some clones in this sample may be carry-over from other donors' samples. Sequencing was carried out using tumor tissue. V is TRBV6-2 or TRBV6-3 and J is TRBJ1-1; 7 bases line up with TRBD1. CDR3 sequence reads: CASSYRPTGMIRAFF. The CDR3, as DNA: TGTGCCAGCAGTTACCGTCCGACAGGGATGATTAGGGCTTTCTTT.